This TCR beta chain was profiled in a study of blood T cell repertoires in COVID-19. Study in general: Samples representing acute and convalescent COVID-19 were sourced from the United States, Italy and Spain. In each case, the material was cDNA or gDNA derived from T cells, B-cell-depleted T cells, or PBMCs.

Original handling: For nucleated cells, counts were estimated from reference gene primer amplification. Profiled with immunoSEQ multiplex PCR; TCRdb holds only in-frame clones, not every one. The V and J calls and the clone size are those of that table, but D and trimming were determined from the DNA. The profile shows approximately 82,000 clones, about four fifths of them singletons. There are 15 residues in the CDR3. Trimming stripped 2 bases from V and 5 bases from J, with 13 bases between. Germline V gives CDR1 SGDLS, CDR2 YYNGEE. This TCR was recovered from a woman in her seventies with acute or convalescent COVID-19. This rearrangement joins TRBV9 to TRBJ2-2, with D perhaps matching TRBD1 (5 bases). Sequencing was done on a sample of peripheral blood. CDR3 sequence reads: CASSVSLGVTGELFF. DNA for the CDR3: TGTGCCAGCAGCGTCAGTCTAGGGGTAACCGGGGAGCTGTTTTTT.